A single sample gave rise to the 4 T cell receptor beta chains below, sequenced in a study of cytomegalovirus exposure and HLA in healthy donors. PCR employed 60 Vbeta and 13 Jbeta primers. Sequenced by immunoSEQ multiplex PCR; TCRdb stores in-frame clones only, minus some. The table lists some 120,000 clones, roughly 80% of them singletons. The sequencing input was PBMCs. These receptor sequences come from a man aged 25-40 years in good health and CMV-seronegative.

This clone was detected a few times. The chain employs TRBV6-1 and TRBJ1-1; TRBD1 is a possible D gene (5 bases). CDR3 size: 15 residues. V was cut by 3 bases and J by 1 base, with 12 bases left in between. Germline V CDR1 and CDR2: MNHNS, SASEGT. The CDR3 protein is CASSDPGTGNTEAFF. The DNA for the CDR3 is TGTGCCAGCAGTGATCCTGGCACAGGGAACACTGAAGCTTTCTTT.

This clone was seen only once. This rearrangement joins TRBV28 to TRBJ1-1; D might be TRBD1 (6 bases). This CDR3 is built from 12 residues. Germline CDR1 and CDR2: MDHEN and SYDVKM. Trimming took 3 bases from V and 8 from J, leaving 10 bases between them. The CDR3 DNA is TGTGCCAGCAGTTTTCAGGGGCTGGAAGCTTTCTTT. This encodes CASSFQGLEAFF.

The CDR3 is CASSLALQETYEQYF. In DNA, the CDR3 is TGCGCCAGCAGCTTGGCTCTACAGGAAACCTACGAGCAGTACTTC. This chain uses TRBV5-1 with TRBJ2-7; a weak D match, TRBD1 (5 bases). Germline CDR1 is SGHRS and CDR2 is YFSETQ. V lost 0 bases and J lost 2, with 12 bases in between. The CDR3 extends over 15 amino acids. The variable domain in full, completed from reference TRBV5-1 and TRBJ2-7, reads KAGVTQTPRYLIKTRGQQVTLSCSPISGHRSVSWYQQTPGQGLQFLFEYFSETQRNKGNFPGRFSGRQFSNSRSEMNVSTLELGDSALYLCASSLALQETYEQYFGPGTRLTVT.

The gene calls are TRBV27 and TRBJ2-7; TRBD1 is a possible D gene (5 bases). The germline V and J ends were trimmed by 4 bases and 4 bases, with 11 bases remaining between them. This CDR3 comprises 13 residues. CDR1 and CDR2 from the germline V gene are MNHEY and SMNVEV (reference sequence). As DNA, the CDR3 is TGTGCCAGCAGTTCCAGGGTAAAATACGAGCAGTACTTC. The encoded protein is CASSSRVKYEQYF.